These 27 T cell receptor beta chains were sequenced from one sample in a study of technical replicates of blood from a handful of donors. TCRdb keeps only in-frame clones here, not all; method: immunoSEQ multiplex PCR. The table has fewer than 100,000 clones, approximately 97% seen once. Sequencing was done on a sample of T cells isolated from PBMCs. The receptors here all came from a human donor in good health.

The CDR3 spells CASSDQGRGDTQYF. For the CDR3, the DNA is TGCGCCAGCAGTGATCAGGGAAGGGGAGATACGCAGTATTTT. J is TRBJ2-3 and V is TRBV5-1; weak D call: TRBD1 (5 bases). This CDR3 comprises 14 residues. Between the trimmed V and J ends, which lost 5 bases and 5 bases, there was a span of 15 bases. The V gene's germline CDR1 is SGHRS and CDR2 YFSETQ.

The rearrangement joins TRBV7-8 to TRBJ1-1; D is ambiguous. From germline, CDR1 is SGHVS and CDR2 FQNEAQ. The CDR3 loop spans 13 amino acids. V was pared by 4 bases and J by 8 bases, with 14 bases between. The chain's CDR3 is CASSSPPLPEAFF. DNA of the CDR3: TGTGCCAGCAGCTCCCCCCCTCTACCCGAAGCTTTCTTT.

The J gene is TRBJ2-7, the V gene TRBV5-1; TRBD1 matches 9 bases. J lost 6 bases, V lost 4 bases, and 11 bases had no gene match. The CDR3 is made up of 15 amino acids. Germline V gene lookup returns CDR1 SGHRS and CDR2 YFSETQ. CDR3 in DNA: TGCGCCAGCAGCCCTGGAAGGACAGGGGTCTCCGAGCAGTACTTC. Translation gives CASSPGRTGVSEQYF.

V usage is TRBV7-9 and J usage is TRBJ2-7, with D tentatively TRBD1 (6 bases). This CDR3 spans 14 amino acids. Germline V CDR1 and CDR2: SEHNR, FQNEAQ (reference sequence). V was shortened by 1 base and J by 6 bases, with 13 bases between the two germline ends. CDR3 sequence reads: CASSLELQGGEQYF. The CDR3 DNA reads as TGTGCCAGCAGCTTAGAATTACAGGGTGGCGAGCAGTACTTC.

In its sample, this clone was seen once. The rearrangement joins TRBV2 to TRBJ2-2; 8 bases align to TRBD1. The CDR3 has 15 residues. Germline V gives CDR1 SNHLY, CDR2 FYNNEI. Germline trimming cut 7 bases from V and 1 base from J; bases unmatched to any gene: 5. In nucleotides, the CDR3 is TGTGCCAGCATTGCCGGGACAGGGAACACCGGGGAGCTGTTTTTT. Protein product: CASIAGTGNTGELFF.

J is TRBJ1-4 and V is TRBV27; D is possibly TRBD1 (5 bases). The CDR3 is 15 residues long. Trimming shortened V by 8 bases and J by 7 bases, and 20 bases separated the two germline ends. Germline loops: CDR1 MNHEY, CDR2 SMNVEV (reference sequence). The CDR3 reads CASPGPFGAGEKLFF. The DNA of the CDR3 is TGTGCCAGCCCCGGCCCCTTTGGGGCTGGTGAAAAACTGTTTTTT.

The V call is TRBV5-1, the J call TRBJ1-1; 9 bases align to TRBD1. Trimming at V came to 2 bases and at J to 1 base, leaving 9 bases not matched to a gene. Germline V gene data show CDR1 as SGHRS and CDR2 as YFSETQ. The CDR3 spans 17 residues. The CDR3: CASSLKTGQGPNTEAFF. CDR3 DNA sequence: TGCGCCAGCAGCTTAAAGACGGGACAGGGCCCGAACACTGAAGCTTTCTTT.

This chain uses TRBV2 with TRBJ1-1; no reliable D call. Germline lookup yields CDR1 SNHLY and CDR2 FYNNEI. Trimming took off 5 bases at V and 6 bases at J, with 4 bases between the two ends. This CDR3 has 10 amino acids. The CDR3 DNA reads as TGTGCCAGCAGTTTCTCTGAAGCTTTCTTT. It encodes CASSFSEAFF.

The chain recombines TRBV28 with TRBJ1-1, with no clear D. Germline-derived CDR1 and CDR2 are MDHEN and SYDVKM. The germline V and J ends were trimmed by 2 bases and 11 bases, with 12 bases remaining between them. The CDR3 covers 12 residues. The DNA for the CDR3 is TGTGCCAGCAGTTTAGGGGTCCGCGGGGCTTTCTTT. This encodes CASSLGVRGAFF.

This sequence joins TRBV5-1 and TRBJ2-5; no definite D call. In germline, CDR1 is SGHRS, CDR2 YFSETQ. The CDR3 has 15 amino acids. V shed 2 bases and J shed 1 base, with 12 bases lying between them. CDR3 amino acids: CASSLVGQVQETQYF. Written as DNA, the CDR3 is TGCGCCAGCAGCTTAGTAGGCCAGGTCCAAGAGACCCAGTACTTC.

This chain connects TRBV29-1 to TRBJ2-3, with a possible D match to TRBD2 (7 bases). Germline values: CDR1 SQVTM, CDR2 ANQGSEA. This CDR3 is built from 16 residues. V was clipped by 6 bases and J by 0 bases, with 19 bases between them. The CDR3 DNA follows: TGCAGCGTGGGGGGGGCTAGCCGAAAAAGCACAGATACGCAGTATTTT. Its protein is CSVGGASRKSTDTQYF.

The chain is built from TRBV29-1 and TRBJ2-7, with D possibly TRBD1 on 6 matching bases. Germline V gene data show CDR1 as SQVTM and CDR2 as ANQGSEA. CDR3 length: 13 residues. The V and J ends lost 0 bases and 7 bases respectively, with 13 bases between them. As DNA, the CDR3 is TGCAGCGTTGAAGACGGGACAAAGGAGGAGCAGTACTTC. This encodes CSVEDGTKEEQYF.

J is TRBJ1-1 and V is TRBV9, with a weak D call TRBD1 (5 bases). CDR3 length: 13 residues. Germline V gene sequence: CDR1 SGDLS, CDR2 YYNGEE. Trimming took off 0 bases at V and 4 bases at J, with 7 bases between the two ends. The CDR3 nucleotides read TGTGCCAGCAGCGTAGAGGGGATCACTGAAGCTTTCTTT. Translation: CASSVEGITEAFF.

This chain connects TRBV5-1 to TRBJ2-7; tentatively, D is TRBD2 (5 bases). V lost 4 bases, J lost 0 bases, and 11 bases lay in between. Looked up from germline, CDR1 is SGHRS and CDR2 is YFSETQ. CDR3 length: 14 residues. DNA of the CDR3: TGCGCCAGCAGCGACGTAGCGTACTCCTACGAGCAGTACTTC. Amino acids: CASSDVAYSYEQYF.

The CDR3 coding sequence is TGCGCCAGCAGCTTTCAGACAGGCTCCTACGAGCAGTACTTC. Its protein product is CASSFQTGSYEQYF. This chain links TRBV5-1 with TRBJ2-7; D might be TRBD1 (6 bases). Trimming left V 2 bases short and J 0 bases short, with 9 bases between. Per the germline V gene, CDR1 is SGHRS and CDR2 is YFSETQ. CDR3 length: 14 amino acids.

V and J are TRBV5-1 and TRBJ2-1, with 9 bases identical to TRBD2. Germline V gene sequence: CDR1 SGHRS, CDR2 YFSETQ. J gave up 6 bases and V 4 bases, and 14 bases lay outside the gene matches. The length of the CDR3 is 17 residues. The CDR3 region is CASSVGSAGGLGNEQFF. CDR3 sequence (DNA): TGCGCCAGCAGCGTGGGATCGGCGGGGGGGCTAGGCAATGAGCAGTTCTTC.

The chain uses TRBV11-2 and TRBJ1-1, with 7 bases matching TRBD1. This CDR3 region has 17 residues. V lost 5 bases and J lost 5; bases outside the gene matches: 17. The germline gives CDR1 SGHAT, CDR2 FQNNGV. Here the CDR3 reads CASSPIGGPPGGTEAFF. Written as DNA, the CDR3 is TGTGCCAGCAGCCCCATAGGGGGCCCCCCCGGAGGGACTGAAGCTTTCTTT.

This chain uses TRBV5-4 with TRBJ1-1; a weak D match, TRBD1 (5 bases). This CDR3 is built from 14 residues. The V gene's germline CDR1 is SGHNT and CDR2 YYREEE (reference sequence). V dropped 7 bases and J dropped 3 bases, with 16 bases sitting between them. This CDR3 is CASSPWGGDTEAFF. CDR3 bases: TGTGCCAGCTCACCTTGGGGGGGAGACACTGAAGCTTTCTTT.

The chain uses TRBV5-1 and TRBJ1-1, with 9 bases aligning to TRBD1. V lost 0 bases and J lost 4; bases outside the gene matches: 4. Germline V lookup: CDR1 SGHRS, CDR2 YFSETQ. This CDR3 contains 15 residues. CDR3 bases: TGCGCCAGCAGCTTGGGGACAGGGGCTCGCACTGAAGCTTTCTTT. Translating it yields CASSLGTGARTEAFF. Using reference TRBV5-1 and TRBJ1-1 for the parts outside the CDR3, the full variable domain is KAGVTQTPRYLIKTRGQQVTLSCSPISGHRSVSWYQQTPGQGLQFLFEYFSETQRNKGNFPGRFSGRQFSNSRSEMNVSTLELGDSALYLCASSLGTGARTEAFFGQGTRLTVV.

This clone has a single count. In nucleotides, the CDR3 is TGTGCCAGCAGCCAGAACCCCCGTGAGCAGTTCTTC. Encoded protein: CASSQNPREQFF. The chain employs TRBV7-9 and TRBJ2-1; D gene unclear. V was cut by 5 bases and J by 9 bases, with 11 bases left in between. Germline V CDR1 and CDR2: SEHNR, FQNEAQ (reference sequence). The CDR3 contains 12 residues.

The V and J genes are TRBV11-2 and TRBJ2-1, with TRBD2 identical over 9 bases. The CDR3 covers 15 residues. After removal of 5 bases from V and 5 bases from J, the junction contained 7 bases not matched to a gene. Germline V CDR1 and CDR2: SGHAT, FQNNGV. CDR3 nucleotides: TGTGCCAGCAGCATGACCGGGACTAGCAACAATGAGCAGTTCTTC. Encoded protein: CASSMTGTSNNEQFF.

The V gene is TRBV25-1, the J gene TRBJ2-1; 15 nucleotides match TRBD2. Germline lookup yields CDR1 MGHDK and CDR2 SYGVNS. J was trimmed by 9 bases and V by 2 bases; bases with no gene match: 11. The CDR3 covers 18 residues. CDR3 sequence: CASSEAPRTSGGAPEQFF. The CDR3 DNA reads TGTGCCAGCAGTGAAGCCCCGCGGACTAGCGGGGGGGCCCCTGAGCAGTTCTTC.

The chain employs TRBV4-2 and TRBJ1-4; no firm D call. The germline V and J ends were trimmed by 0 bases and 1 base, with 9 bases remaining between them. Germline-derived CDR1 and CDR2 are LGHNA and YNFKEQ. The CDR3 extends over 16 amino acids. CDR3 sequence: CASSQDLAQTNEKLFF. The CDR3 nucleotides read TGTGCCAGCAGCCAAGATCTTGCACAAACTAATGAAAAACTGTTTTTT.

The chain is built from TRBV15 and TRBJ1-2; the D is unclear. Germline V CDR1 and CDR2: LNHNV, YYDKDF (reference sequence). The V end lost 0 bases, the J end lost 0 bases, and 11 bases lay between the germline ends. The CDR3 sequence is 16 residues long. The CDR3 DNA sequence: TGTGCCACCAGCAGAGATTTTGGCTTACCTAACTATGGCTACACCTTC. Residues: CATSRDFGLPNYGYTF.

The V call is TRBV9, the J call TRBJ2-1; 15 bases align to TRBD2. There are 16 residues in the CDR3. Germline V gene sequence: CDR1 SGDLS, CDR2 YYNGEE. V trimming: 4 bases; J trimming: 7 bases; junction bases outside the gene matches: 6. Here the CDR3 reads CASSIDGTSGRNEQFF. As DNA, the CDR3 is TGTGCCAGCAGCATAGATGGGACTAGCGGGAGGAATGAGCAGTTCTTC.

V usage is TRBV30 and J usage is TRBJ2-1; 8 bases align to TRBD1. CDR1 is GTSNPN, CDR2 SVGIG, per germline (reference sequence). V dropped 6 bases and J dropped 3; count of bases not matched to a gene: 7. The CDR3 runs to 14 residues. The DNA of the CDR3 is TGTGCCTGCCGAGTTACAGGGGGCTACAATGAGCAGTTCTTC. As protein: CACRVTGGYNEQFF.

In regard to this clone: Other nucleotide sequences in the sample specify the same CDR3. The CDR3 loop is CASSLELAGSEQYF. The DNA of the CDR3 is TGTGCCAGCAGCTTAGAACTAGCGGGATCCGAGCAGTACTTC. The chain uses TRBV7-9 and TRBJ2-7; 10 nucleotides match TRBD2. This CDR3 has 14 residues. Per germline, CDR1 SEHNR and CDR2 FQNEAQ (reference sequence). With 1 base clipped from V and 6 bases from J, the junction kept 3 bases outside the gene matches.